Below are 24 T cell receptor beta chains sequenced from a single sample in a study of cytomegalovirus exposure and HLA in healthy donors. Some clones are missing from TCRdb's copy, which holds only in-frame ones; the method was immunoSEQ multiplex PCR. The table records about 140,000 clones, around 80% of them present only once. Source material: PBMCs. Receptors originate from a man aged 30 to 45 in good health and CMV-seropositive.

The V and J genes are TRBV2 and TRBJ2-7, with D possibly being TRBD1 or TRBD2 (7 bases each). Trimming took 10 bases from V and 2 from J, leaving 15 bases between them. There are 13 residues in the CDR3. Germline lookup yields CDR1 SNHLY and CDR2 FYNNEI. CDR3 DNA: TGTGCCACCAGGGGGGGGGTGGCCTACGAGCAGTACTTC. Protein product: CATRGGVAYEQYF.

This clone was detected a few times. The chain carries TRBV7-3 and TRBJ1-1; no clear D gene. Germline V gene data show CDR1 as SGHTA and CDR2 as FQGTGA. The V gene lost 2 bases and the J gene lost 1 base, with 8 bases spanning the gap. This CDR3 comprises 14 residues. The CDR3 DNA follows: TGTGCCAGCAGCTTAGAGGGAAGGAACACTGAAGCTTTCTTT. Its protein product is CASSLEGRNTEAFF.

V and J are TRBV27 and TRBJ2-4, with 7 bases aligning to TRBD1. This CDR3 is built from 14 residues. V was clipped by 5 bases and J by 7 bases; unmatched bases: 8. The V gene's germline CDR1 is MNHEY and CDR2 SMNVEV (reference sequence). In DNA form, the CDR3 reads TGTGCCAGCAGTCACGCCCAAGGGGGCAACATTCAGTACTTC. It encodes CASSHAQGGNIQYF.

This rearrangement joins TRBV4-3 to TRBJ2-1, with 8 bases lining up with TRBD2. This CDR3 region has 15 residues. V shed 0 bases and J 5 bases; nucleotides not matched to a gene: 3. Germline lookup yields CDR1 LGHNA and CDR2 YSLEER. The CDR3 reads CASSQEGGGNNEQFF. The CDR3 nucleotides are TGCGCCAGCAGCCAAGAAGGCGGGGGGAACAATGAGCAGTTCTTC.

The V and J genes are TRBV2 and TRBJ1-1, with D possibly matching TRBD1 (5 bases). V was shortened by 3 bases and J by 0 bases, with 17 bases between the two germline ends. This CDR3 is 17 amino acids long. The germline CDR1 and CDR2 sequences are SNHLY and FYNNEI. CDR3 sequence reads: CASSETGHSSMNTEAFF. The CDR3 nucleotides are TGTGCCAGCAGTGAGACCGGACACAGTTCCATGAACACTGAAGCTTTCTTT.

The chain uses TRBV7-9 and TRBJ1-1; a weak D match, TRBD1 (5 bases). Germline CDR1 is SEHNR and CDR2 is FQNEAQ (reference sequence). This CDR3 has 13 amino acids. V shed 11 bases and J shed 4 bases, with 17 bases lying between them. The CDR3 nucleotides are TGTGCCTACAGGCGGGAGGCGGGCACTGAAGCTTTCTTT. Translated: CAYRREAGTEAFF.

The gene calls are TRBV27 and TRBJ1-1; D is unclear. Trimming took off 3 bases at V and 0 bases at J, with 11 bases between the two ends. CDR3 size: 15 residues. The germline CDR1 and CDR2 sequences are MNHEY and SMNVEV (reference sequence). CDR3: CASSFLGGMNTEAFF. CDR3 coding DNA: TGTGCCAGCAGTTTTCTCGGCGGGATGAACACTGAAGCTTTCTTT.

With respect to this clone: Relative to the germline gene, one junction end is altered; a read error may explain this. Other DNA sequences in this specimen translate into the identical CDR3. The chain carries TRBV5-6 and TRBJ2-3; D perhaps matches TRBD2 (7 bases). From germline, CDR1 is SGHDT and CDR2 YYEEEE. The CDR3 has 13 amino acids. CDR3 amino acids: CASSLRGADTQYF. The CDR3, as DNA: TGTGCCAGCAGCTTGCGGGGGGCAGATACGCAATATTTT.

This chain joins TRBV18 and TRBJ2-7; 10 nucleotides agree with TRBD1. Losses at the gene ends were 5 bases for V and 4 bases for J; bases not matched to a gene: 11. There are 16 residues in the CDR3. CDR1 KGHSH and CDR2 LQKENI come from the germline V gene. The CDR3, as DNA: TGTGCCAGCTCAGAAAAAGCGGGACAGGGGTCTTACGAGCAGTACTTC. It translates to CASSEKAGQGSYEQYF.

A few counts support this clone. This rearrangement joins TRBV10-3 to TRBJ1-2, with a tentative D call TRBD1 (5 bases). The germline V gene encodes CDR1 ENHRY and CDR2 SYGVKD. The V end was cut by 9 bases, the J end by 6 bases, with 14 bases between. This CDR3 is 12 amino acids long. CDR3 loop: CAIQSGGDGYTF. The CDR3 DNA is TGTGCCATACAGAGCGGGGGTGATGGCTACACCTTC.

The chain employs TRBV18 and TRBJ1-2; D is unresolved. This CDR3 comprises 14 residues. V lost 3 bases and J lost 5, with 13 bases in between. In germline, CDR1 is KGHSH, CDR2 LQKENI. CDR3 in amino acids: CASSPTQRRYGYTF. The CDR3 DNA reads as TGTGCCAGCTCACCCACCCAGAGGAGGTATGGCTACACCTTC.

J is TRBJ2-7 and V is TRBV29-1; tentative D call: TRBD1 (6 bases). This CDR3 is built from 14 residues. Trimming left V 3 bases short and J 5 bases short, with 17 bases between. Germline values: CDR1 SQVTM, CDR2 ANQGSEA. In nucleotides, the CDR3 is TGCAGCGTTGAGGCAGGGGAAAAACCGAACGAGCAGTACTTC. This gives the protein CSVEAGEKPNEQYF.

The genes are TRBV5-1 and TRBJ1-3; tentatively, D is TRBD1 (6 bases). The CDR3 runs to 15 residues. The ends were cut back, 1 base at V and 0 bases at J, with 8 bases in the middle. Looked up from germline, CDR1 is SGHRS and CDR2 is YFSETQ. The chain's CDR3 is CASSLSGASGNTIYF. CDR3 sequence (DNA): TGCGCCAGCAGCTTGTCAGGGGCCTCTGGAAACACCATATATTTT.

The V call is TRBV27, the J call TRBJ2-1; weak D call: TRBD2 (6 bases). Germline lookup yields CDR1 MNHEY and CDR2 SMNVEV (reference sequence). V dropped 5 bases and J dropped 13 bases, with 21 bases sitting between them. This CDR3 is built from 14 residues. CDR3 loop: CASSPMTSGGPQFF. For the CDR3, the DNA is TGTGCCAGCAGTCCTATGACTAGTGGAGGGCCACAGTTCTTC.

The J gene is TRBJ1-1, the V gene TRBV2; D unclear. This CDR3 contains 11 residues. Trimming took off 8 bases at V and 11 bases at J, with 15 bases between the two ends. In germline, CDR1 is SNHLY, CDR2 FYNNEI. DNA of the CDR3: TGTGCCAGCGAGGTAGATAACACGGCTTTCTTT. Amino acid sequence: CASEVDNTAFF. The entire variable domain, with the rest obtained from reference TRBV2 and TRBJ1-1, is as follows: EPEVTQTPSHQVTQMGQEVILRCVPISNHLYFYWYRQILGQKVEFLVSFYNNEISEKSEIFDDQFSVERPDGSNFTLKIRSTKLEDSAMYFCASEVDNTAFFGQGTRLTVV.

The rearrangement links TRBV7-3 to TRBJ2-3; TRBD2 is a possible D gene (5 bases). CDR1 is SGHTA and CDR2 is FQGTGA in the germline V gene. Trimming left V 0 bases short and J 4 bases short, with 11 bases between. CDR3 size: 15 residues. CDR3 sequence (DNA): TGTGCCAGCAGCTTAACCAGAGGGCGGGCAGATACGCAGTATTTT. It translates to CASSLTRGRADTQYF.

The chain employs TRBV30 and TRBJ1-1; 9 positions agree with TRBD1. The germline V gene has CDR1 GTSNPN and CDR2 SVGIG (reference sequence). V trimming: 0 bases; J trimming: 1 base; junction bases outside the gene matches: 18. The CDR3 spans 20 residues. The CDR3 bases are TGTGCCTGGAGTGTAGGCTGGGACAGGGATACCATTACTTCGAACACTGAAGCTTTCTTT. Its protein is CAWSVGWDRDTITSNTEAFF.

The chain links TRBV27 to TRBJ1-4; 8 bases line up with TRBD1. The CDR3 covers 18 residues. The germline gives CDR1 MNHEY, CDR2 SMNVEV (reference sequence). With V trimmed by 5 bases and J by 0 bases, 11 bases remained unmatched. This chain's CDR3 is CASSRRQGLGSTNEKLFF. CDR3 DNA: TGTGCCAGCAGTAGGCGACAGGGGCTCGGTTCAACTAATGAAAAACTGTTTTTT. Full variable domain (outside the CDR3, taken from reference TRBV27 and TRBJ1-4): EAQVTQNPRYLITVTGKKLTVTCSQNMNHEYMSWYRQDPGLGLRQIYYSMNVEVTDKGDVPEGYKVSRKEKRNFPLILESPSPNQTSLYFCASSRRQGLGSTNEKLFFGSGTQLSVL.

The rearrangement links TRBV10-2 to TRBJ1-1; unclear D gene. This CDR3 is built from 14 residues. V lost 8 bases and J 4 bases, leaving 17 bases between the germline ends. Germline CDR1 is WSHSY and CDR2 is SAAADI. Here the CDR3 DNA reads TGCGCCAGCTCTCTTCGGATGTCGGGCACTGAAGCTTTCTTT. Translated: CASSLRMSGTEAFF.

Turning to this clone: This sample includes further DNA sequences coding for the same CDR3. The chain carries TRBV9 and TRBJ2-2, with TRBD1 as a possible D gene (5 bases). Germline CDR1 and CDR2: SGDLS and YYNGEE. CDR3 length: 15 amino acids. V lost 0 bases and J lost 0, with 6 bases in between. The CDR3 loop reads CASSVGRANTGELFF. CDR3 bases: TGTGCCAGCAGCGTAGGCAGGGCGAACACCGGGGAGCTGTTTTTT.

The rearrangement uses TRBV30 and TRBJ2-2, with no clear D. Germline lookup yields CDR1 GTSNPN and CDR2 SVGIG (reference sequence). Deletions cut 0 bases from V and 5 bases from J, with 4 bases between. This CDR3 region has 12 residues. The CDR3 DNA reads TGTGCCTGGAGTGTTGTAACCGGGGAGCTGTTTTTT. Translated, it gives CAWSVVTGELFF.

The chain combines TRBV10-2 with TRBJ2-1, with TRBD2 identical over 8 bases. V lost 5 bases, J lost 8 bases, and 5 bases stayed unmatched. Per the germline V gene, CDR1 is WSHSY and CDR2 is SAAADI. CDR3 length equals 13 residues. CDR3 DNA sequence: TGCGCCAGCAGTCCGTCCGGGGGGGATGAGCAGTTCTTC. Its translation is CASSPSGGDEQFF.

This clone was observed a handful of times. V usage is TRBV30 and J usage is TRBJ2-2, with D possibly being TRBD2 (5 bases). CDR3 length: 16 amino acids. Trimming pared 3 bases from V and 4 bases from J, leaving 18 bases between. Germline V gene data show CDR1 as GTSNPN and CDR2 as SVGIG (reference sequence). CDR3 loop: CAWSAPRTLVTGELFF. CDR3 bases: TGTGCCTGGAGCGCTCCGAGGACTTTAGTCACCGGGGAGCTGTTTTTT. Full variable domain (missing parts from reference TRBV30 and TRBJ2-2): SQTIHQWPATLVQPVGSPLSLECTVEGTSNPNLYWYRQAAGRGLQLLFYSVGIGQISSEVPQNLSASRPQDRQFILSSKKLLLSDSGFYLCAWSAPRTLVTGELFFGEGSRLTVL.

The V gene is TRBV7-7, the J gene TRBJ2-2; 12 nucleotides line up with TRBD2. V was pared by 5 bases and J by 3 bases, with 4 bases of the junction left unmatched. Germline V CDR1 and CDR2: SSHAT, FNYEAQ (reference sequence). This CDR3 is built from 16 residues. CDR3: CASSKLAGGYTGELFF. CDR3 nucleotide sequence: TGTGCCAGCAGCAAACTAGCGGGGGGATACACCGGGGAGCTGTTTTTT. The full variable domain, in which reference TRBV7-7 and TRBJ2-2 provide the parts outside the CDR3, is GAGVSQSPRYKVTKRGQDVTLRCDPISSHATLYWYQQALGQGPEFLTYFNYEAQPDKSGLPSDRFSAERPEGSISTLTIQRTEQRDSAMYRCASSKLAGGYTGELFFGEGSRLTVL.